This T cell receptor beta chain was sequenced for a study of blood T cells in healthy people across ages. Study-level background: Per every two T cells, about one barcoded beta molecule was captured by template switching. Study-wide findings and caveats: Unknown donor CMV status possibly confounded expanded clonotype changes. The study regarded diversity estimates from one million T cells as underestimates.

The use of a sample-barcoded 5' primer and a J-beta primer mix characterized a second PCR of roughly 7 to 11 cycles. TCRdb processed the 5' RACE reads anew with MiXCR; each CDR3 protein has one entry. This sample has about a million distinct CDR3 sequences, with roughly 51% found just once. The authors extracted at least 5.5 micrograms of total RNA per sample. This clonotype was observed a handful of times. Its target is unknown. The ends were cut back, 5 bases at V and 2 bases at J, with 13 bases in the middle. CDR3 length: 14 amino acids. Germline V gene data show CDR1 as SQVTM and CDR2 as ANQGSEA. The source is a woman aged 55-69 years in good health. The chain joins TRBV29-1 to TRBJ2-1, with D possibly called TRBD1 or TRBD2 (6 bases each). Input material: blood. The DNA for the CDR3 is TGCAGCGTTTTAGGGGGGCCTACCTACAATGAGCAGTTCTTC. Its translation: CSVLGGPTYNEQFF.